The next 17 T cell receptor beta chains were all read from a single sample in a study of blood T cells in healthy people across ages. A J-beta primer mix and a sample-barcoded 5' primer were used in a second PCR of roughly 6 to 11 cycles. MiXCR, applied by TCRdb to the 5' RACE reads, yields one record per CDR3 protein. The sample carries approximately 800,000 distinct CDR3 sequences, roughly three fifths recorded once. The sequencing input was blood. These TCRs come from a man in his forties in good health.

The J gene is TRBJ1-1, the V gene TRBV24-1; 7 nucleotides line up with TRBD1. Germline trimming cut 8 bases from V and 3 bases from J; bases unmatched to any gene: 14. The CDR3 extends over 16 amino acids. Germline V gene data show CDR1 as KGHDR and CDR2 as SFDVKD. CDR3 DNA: TGTGCCACCATTTACCCCGGACAGGTGCAATACACTGAAGCTTTCTTT. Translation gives CATIYPGQVQYTEAFF.

The CDR3 sequence: CASSPDGGAAEAFF. The CDR3 DNA is TGCGCCAGCAGCCCGGATGGGGGGGCGGCTGAAGCTTTCTTT. The rearrangement links TRBV5-1 to TRBJ1-1, with D perhaps matching TRBD1 (6 bases). This CDR3 has 14 amino acids. V lost 4 bases and J lost 6, with 16 bases in between. Germline-derived CDR1 and CDR2 are SGHRS and YFSETQ.

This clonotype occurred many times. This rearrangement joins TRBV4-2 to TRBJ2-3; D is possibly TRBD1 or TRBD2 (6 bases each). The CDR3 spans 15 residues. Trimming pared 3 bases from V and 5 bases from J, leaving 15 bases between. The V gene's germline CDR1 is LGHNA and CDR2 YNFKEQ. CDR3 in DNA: TGTGCCAGCAGCCACGGGGGCGCGTCAGGAGATACGCAGTATTTT. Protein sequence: CASSHGGASGDTQYF.

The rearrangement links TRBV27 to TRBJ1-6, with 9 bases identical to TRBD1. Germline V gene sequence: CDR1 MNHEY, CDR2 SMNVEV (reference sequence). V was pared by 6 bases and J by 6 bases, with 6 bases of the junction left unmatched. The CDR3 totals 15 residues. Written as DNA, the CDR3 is TGTGCCAGCAGCTTCGGGACAGGGATTAATTCACCCCTCCACTTT. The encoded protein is CASSFGTGINSPLHF.

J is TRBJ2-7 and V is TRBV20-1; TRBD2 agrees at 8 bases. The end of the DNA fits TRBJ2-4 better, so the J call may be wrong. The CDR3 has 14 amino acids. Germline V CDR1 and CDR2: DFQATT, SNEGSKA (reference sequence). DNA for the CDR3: TGCAGTGCTATAAATCCGGGACTAGAGAACATTCAGTACTTC. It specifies CSAINPGLENIQYF.

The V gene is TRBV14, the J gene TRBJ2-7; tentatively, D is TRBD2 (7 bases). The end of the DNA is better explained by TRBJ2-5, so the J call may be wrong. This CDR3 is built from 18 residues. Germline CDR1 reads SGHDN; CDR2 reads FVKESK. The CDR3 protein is CASSHLYWGRGKVETQYF. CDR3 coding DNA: TGTGCCAGCAGCCATCTTTATTGGGGGCGGGGGAAAGTGGAGACCCAGTACTTC.

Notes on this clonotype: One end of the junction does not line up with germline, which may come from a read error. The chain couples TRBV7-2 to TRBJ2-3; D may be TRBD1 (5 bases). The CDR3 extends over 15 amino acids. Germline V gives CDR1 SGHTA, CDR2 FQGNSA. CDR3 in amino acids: CVSSLSRELADTQYF. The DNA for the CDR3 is TGTGTCAGCAGCTTAAGCAGGGAACTGGCAGATACGCAGTATTTT.

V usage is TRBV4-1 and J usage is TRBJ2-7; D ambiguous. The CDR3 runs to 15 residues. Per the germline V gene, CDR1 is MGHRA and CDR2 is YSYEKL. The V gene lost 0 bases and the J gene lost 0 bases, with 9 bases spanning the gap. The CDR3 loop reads CASSQESRSSYEQYF. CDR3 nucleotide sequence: TGCGCCAGCAGCCAAGAATCCAGGAGCTCCTACGAGCAGTACTTC.

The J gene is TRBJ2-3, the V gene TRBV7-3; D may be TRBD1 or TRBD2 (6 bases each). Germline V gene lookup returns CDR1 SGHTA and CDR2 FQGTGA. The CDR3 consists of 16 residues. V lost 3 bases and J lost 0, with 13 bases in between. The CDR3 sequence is CASSLTGGLSTDTQYF. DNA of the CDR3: TGTGCCAGCAGCTTGACCGGGGGCCTGAGCACAGATACGCAGTATTTT.

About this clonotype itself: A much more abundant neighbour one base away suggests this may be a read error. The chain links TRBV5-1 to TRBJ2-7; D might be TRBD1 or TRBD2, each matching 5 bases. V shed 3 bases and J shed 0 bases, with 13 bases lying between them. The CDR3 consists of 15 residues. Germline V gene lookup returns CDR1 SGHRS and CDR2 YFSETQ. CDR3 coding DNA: TGCGCCAGCAGCTCCTGCCCAGGGACCTCCTACGAGCAGTACTTC. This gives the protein CASSSCPGTSYEQYF. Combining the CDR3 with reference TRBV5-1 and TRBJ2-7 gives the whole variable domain KAGVTQTPRYLIKTRGQQVTLSCSPISGHRSVSWYQQTPGQGLQFLFEYFSETQRNKGNFPGRFSGRQFSNSRSEMNVSTLELGDSALYLCASSSCPGTSYEQYFGPGTRLTVT.

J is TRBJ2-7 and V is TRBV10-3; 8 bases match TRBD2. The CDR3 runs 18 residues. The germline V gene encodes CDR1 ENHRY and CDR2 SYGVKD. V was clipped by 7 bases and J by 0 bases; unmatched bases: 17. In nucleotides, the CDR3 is TGTGCCATCAAAGCCGGGAACTCCGGGACTAGGGACTCCTACGAGCAGTACTTC. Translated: CAIKAGNSGTRDSYEQYF.

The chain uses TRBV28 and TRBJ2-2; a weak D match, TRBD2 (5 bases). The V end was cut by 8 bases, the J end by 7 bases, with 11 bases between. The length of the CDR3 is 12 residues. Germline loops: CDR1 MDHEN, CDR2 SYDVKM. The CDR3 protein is CASERAGGELFF. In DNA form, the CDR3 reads TGTGCCAGCGAGAGGGCCGGCGGGGAGCTGTTTTTT.

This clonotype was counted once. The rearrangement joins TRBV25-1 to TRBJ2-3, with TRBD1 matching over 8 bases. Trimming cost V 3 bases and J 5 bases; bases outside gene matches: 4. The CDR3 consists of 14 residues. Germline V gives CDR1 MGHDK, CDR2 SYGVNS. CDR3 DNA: TGTGCCAGCAGTGACACAGGGGGAGTAGATACGCAGTATTTT. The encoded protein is CASSDTGGVDTQYF.

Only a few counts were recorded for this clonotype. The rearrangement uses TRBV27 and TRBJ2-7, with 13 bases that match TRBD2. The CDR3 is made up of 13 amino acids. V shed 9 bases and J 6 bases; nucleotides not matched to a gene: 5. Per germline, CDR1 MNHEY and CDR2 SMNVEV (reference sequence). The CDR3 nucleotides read TGTGCCAGTGCCGGGACTAGCGGGATCGAGCAGTACTTC. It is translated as CASAGTSGIEQYF.

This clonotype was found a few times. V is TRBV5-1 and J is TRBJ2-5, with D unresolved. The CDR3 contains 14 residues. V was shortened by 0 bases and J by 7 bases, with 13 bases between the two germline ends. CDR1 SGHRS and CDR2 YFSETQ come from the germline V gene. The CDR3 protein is CASSLVIDSSTQYF. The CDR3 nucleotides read TGCGCCAGCAGCTTGGTTATAGACTCCTCGACCCAGTACTTC.

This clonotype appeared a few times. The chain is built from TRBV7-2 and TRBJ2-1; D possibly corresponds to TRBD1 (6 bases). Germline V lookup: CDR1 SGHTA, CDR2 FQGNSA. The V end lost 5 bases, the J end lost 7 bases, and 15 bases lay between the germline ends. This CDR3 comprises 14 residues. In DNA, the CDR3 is TGTGCCAGCAGCCGAGGGGGATTGAGGAATGAGCAGTTCTTC. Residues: CASSRGGLRNEQFF.

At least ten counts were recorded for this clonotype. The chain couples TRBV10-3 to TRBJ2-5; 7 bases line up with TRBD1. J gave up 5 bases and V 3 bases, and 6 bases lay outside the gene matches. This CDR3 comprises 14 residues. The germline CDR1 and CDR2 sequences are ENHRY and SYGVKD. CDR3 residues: CAISEPGGRETQYF. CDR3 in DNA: TGTGCCATCAGTGAACCAGGGGGAAGGGAGACCCAGTACTTC.